The T cell receptor (beta chain) under discussion was sequenced for a study of cytomegalovirus exposure and HLA in healthy donors. Whole-study context: Some 91 million unique TCRs from HLA-typed donors were held in an early release of data.

The CDR3 has 16 residues. Germline V gene data show CDR1 as MNHEY and CDR2 as SVGAGI. After removal of 2 bases from V and 8 bases from J, the junction contained 12 bases not matched to a gene. The PCR had 60 Vbeta and 13 Jbeta primers. Libraries were prepared by immunoSEQ multiplex PCR; TCRdb keeps only in-frame clonotypes and omits some of them. Of some 100,000 clones listed, 77% are singletons. The receptor was derived from a middle-aged man in good health and CMV-seropositive. V and J are TRBV6-5 and TRBJ1-2; 9 nucleotides align to TRBD1. The sample consisted of PBMCs. In DNA, the CDR3 is TGTGCCAGCAGTTACACTAGACCGACAGGGGGAGGAGGCTACACCTTC. Protein product: CASSYTRPTGGGGYTF.